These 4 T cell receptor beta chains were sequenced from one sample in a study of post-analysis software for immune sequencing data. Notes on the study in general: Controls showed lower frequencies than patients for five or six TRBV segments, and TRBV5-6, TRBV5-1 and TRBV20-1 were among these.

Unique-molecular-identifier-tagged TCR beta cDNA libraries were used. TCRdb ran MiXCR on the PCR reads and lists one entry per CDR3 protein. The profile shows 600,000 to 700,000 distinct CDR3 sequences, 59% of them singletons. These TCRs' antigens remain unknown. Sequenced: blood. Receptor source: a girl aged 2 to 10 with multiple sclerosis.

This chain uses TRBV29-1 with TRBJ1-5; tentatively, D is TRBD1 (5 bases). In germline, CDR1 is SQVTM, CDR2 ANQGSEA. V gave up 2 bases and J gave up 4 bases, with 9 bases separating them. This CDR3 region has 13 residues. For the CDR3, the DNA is TGCAGCGTTGAAACAGGTTGGAATCAGCCCCAGCATTTT. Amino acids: CSVETGWNQPQHF.

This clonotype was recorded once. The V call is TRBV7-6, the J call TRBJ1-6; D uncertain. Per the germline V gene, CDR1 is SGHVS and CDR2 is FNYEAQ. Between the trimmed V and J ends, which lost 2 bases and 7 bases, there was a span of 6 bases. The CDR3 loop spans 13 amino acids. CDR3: CASSLIRNSPLHF. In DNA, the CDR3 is TGTGCCAGCAGCTTAATTCGGAATTCACCCCTCCACTTT. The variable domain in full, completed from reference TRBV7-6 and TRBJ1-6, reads GAGVSQSPRYKVTKRGQDVALRCDPISGHVSLYWYRQALGQGPEFLTYFNYEAQQDKSGLPNDRFSAERPEGSISTLTIQRTEQRDSAMYRCASSLIRNSPLHFGNGTRLTVT.

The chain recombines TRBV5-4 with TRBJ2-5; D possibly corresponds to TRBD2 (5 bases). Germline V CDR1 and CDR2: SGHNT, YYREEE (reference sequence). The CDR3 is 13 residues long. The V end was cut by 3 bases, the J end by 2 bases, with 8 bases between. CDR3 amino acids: CASSWELQETQYF. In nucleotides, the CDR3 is TGTGCCAGCAGCTGGGAGTTGCAAGAGACCCAGTACTTC.

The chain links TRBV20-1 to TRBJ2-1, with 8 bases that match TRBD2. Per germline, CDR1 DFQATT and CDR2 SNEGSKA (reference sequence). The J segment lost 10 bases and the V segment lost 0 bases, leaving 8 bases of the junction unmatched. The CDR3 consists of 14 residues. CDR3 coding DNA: TGCAGTGCTAGAGATACGCGGGGGGCGGAGGAGCAGTTCTTC. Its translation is CSARDTRGAEEQFF.